This entry lists 19 T cell receptor beta chains sequenced from one sample in a study of vaccination and CD4 T cells after COVID-19. These receptors have no known antigen. The treatment here: roughly 11-day PBMC culture with coronavirus spike peptide pools or control peptides (ViraFEST assay). Sequencing of the DNA from cultured CD4+ T cells was carried out with the Oncomine TCR Beta short-read assay. In TCRdb, the PCR reads were re-called with MiXCR into one record per CDR3 protein. In the table there are approximately 15,000 distinct CDR3 sequences, about 29% of which are singletons. Sequencing was done on a sample of cultured CD4+ T cells from blood. Receptor source: a human donor with COVID-19.

The V call is TRBV7-2, the J call TRBJ2-5; 13 bases map to TRBD2. CDR3 length equals 17 residues. Germline V gene lookup returns CDR1 SGHTA and CDR2 FQGNSA. The V and J ends lost 5 bases and 3 bases, in that order; junction bases with no gene match: 9. CDR3 nucleotide sequence: TGTGCCAGCAGCCGTAGCGCGACTAGCGGGGGGAAAGAGACCCAGTACTTC. Its translation: CASSRSATSGGKETQYF.

The rearrangement joins TRBV19 to TRBJ2-3; D is uncertain. Germline V CDR1 and CDR2: LNHDA, SQIVND (reference sequence). This CDR3 has 19 amino acids. The ends were cut back, 3 bases at V and 1 base at J, with 23 bases in the middle. In DNA, the CDR3 is TGTGCCAGTAGTATTTCCTCTAGTCTCCGATCCGCCCGCACAGATACGCAGTATTTT. It encodes CASSISSSLRSARTDTQYF.

This chain connects TRBV6-5 to TRBJ1-1, with a weak D call TRBD1 (6 bases). The germline CDR1 and CDR2 sequences are MNHEY and SVGAGI. This CDR3 spans 14 amino acids. V lost 0 bases and J lost 6, with 11 bases in between. The CDR3: CASSYSQGPAEAFF. The CDR3, as DNA: TGTGCCAGCAGTTACTCGCAGGGGCCCGCTGAAGCTTTCTTT.

V is TRBV7-8 and J is TRBJ1-5; the match to TRBD1 covers 9 bases. Per the germline V gene, CDR1 is SGHVS and CDR2 is FQNEAQ. The trim removed 5 bases at V and 2 bases at J, leaving 4 bases unmatched. CDR3 length equals 15 residues. CDR3 amino acids: CASSPRDRGNQPQHF. CDR3 bases: TGTGCCAGCAGCCCCCGGGACAGGGGCAATCAGCCCCAGCATTTT.

This clonotype was seen a handful of times. This chain connects TRBV27 to TRBJ1-2; 8 positions agree with TRBD1. Germline V gene lookup returns CDR1 MNHEY and CDR2 SMNVEV (reference sequence). J gave up 5 bases and V 5 bases, and 10 bases lay outside the gene matches. This CDR3 region has 15 residues. CDR3 amino acids: CASSPNRGTGYGYTF. In DNA, the CDR3 is TGTGCCAGCAGTCCGAACAGGGGGACGGGGTATGGCTACACCTTC.

J is TRBJ2-1 and V is TRBV18; 11 nucleotides align to TRBD2. Looked up from germline, CDR1 is KGHSH and CDR2 is LQKENI. The CDR3 is 15 amino acids. The ends lost 2 bases at V and 7 bases at J; junction bases unmatched: 4. The CDR3, as DNA: TGTGCCAGCTCACCAAGACTAGCGGGGCTGAATGAGCAGTTCTTC. Encoded protein: CASSPRLAGLNEQFF. Together with reference TRBV18 and TRBJ2-1, the CDR3 gives the full variable domain: NAGVMQNPRHLVRRRGQEARLRCSPMKGHSHVYWYRQLPEEGLKFMVYLQKENIIDESGMPKERFSAEFPKEGPSILRIQQVVRGDSAAYFCASSPRLAGLNEQFFGPGTRLTVL.

This clonotype was seen only a few times. V and J are TRBV6-1 and TRBJ2-7; D not resolved. Germline assignment: CDR1 MNHNS and CDR2 SASEGT. This CDR3 spans 15 amino acids. V lost 6 bases to trimming and J lost 0 bases, with 15 bases between them. CDR3 DNA: TGTGCCAGCAGGCCGTCCAGGATGCTCTCCTACGAGCAGTACTTC. Translation gives CASRPSRMLSYEQYF.

This clonotype turned up a few times. The chain is built from TRBV30 and TRBJ1-3; D is perhaps TRBD1 (6 bases). Germline V lookup: CDR1 GTSNPN, CDR2 SVGIG (reference sequence). The CDR3 covers 13 residues. The V and J ends lost 5 bases and 0 bases respectively, with 8 bases between them. CDR3 loop: CAWEGGSGNTIYF. The DNA of the CDR3 is TGTGCCTGGGAGGGGGGCTCTGGAAACACCATATATTTT.

The V and J genes are TRBV6-5 and TRBJ2-5; D gene ambiguous. Trimming cost V 2 bases and J 2 bases, with 15 bases left between them. This CDR3 is built from 16 residues. Germline V CDR1 and CDR2: MNHEY, SVGAGI. CDR3 bases: TGTGCCAGCAGTTACGGTCTAGGAGAGATACAAGAGACCCAGTACTTC. It translates to CASSYGLGEIQETQYF.

CDR3 coding DNA: TGTGCCAGTAGTATAGATCTATCATCAGGGCCGGGGAGCTACACCTTC. Protein: CASSIDLSSGPGSYTF. The chain recombines TRBV19 with TRBJ1-2; the D gene is possibly TRBD1 (5 bases). Looked up from germline, CDR1 is LNHDA and CDR2 is SQIVND (reference sequence). The CDR3 length is 16 residues. Trimming cost V 0 bases and J 9 bases, with 20 bases left between them.

This chain links TRBV5-1 with TRBJ2-3, with 9 bases that match TRBD1. The CDR3 spans 15 residues. The ends lost 1 base at V and 1 base at J; junction bases unmatched: 1. The germline gives CDR1 SGHRS, CDR2 YFSETQ. The CDR3 region has the DNA TGCGCCAGCAGCTTGACAGGGGGCGGCACAGATACGCAGTATTTT. This codes for CASSLTGGGTDTQYF.

This clonotype was counted only a few times. The CDR3 DNA reads as TGTGCCAGCAGTGAGTCCGGGACAGTGAATGAAAAACTGTTTTTT. This gives the protein CASSESGTVNEKLFF. The chain uses TRBV6-1 and TRBJ1-4, with 7 bases matching TRBD1. The CDR3 is 15 residues long. The V and J ends lost 3 bases and 5 bases, in that order; junction bases with no gene match: 6. Looked up from germline, CDR1 is MNHNS and CDR2 is SASEGT.

The rearrangement uses TRBV5-1 and TRBJ2-2; the D is unclear. Trimming took off 4 bases at V and 1 base at J, with 8 bases between the two ends. Germline values: CDR1 SGHRS, CDR2 YFSETQ. The CDR3 is made up of 14 amino acids. CDR3 residues: CASSRPENTGELFF. The DNA for the CDR3 is TGCGCCAGCAGCCGTCCAGAGAACACCGGGGAGCTGTTTTTT.

The gene calls are TRBV7-8 and TRBJ1-5, with TRBD1 as a possible D gene (5 bases). V was pared by 5 bases and J by 0 bases, with 17 bases between. Germline V lookup: CDR1 SGHVS, CDR2 FQNEAQ. The CDR3 has 17 residues. The CDR3 here is CASSEQDMALSNQPQHF. The CDR3 DNA reads TGTGCCAGCAGCGAGCAGGACATGGCACTTAGCAATCAGCCCCAGCATTTT. The whole variable domain, remainder taken from reference TRBV7-8 and TRBJ1-5, is GAGVSQSPRYKVAKRGQDVALRCDPISGHVSLFWYQQALGQGPEFLTYFQNEAQLDKSGLPSDRFFAERPEGSVSTLKIQRTQQEDSAVYLCASSEQDMALSNQPQHFGDGTRLSIL.

This clonotype appeared a few times. The chain combines TRBV6-1 with TRBJ2-7; D may correspond to TRBD1 or TRBD2 (5 bases each). V was shortened by 7 bases and J by 5 bases, with 15 bases between the two germline ends. CDR3 length: 13 amino acids. The V gene's germline CDR1 is MNHNS and CDR2 SASEGT. The CDR3 nucleotides are TGTGCCAGCACCGACCCACGGGGCCACGAGCAGTACTTC. As protein: CASTDPRGHEQYF.

CDR3 coding DNA: TGTGCCAGCAGCAAACTTTTAGGGGGCACCGGGGAGCTGTTTTTT. It yields the protein CASSKLLGGTGELFF. The chain uses TRBV5-4 and TRBJ2-2, with D perhaps TRBD1 (6 bases). V lost 4 bases, J lost 4 bases, and 14 bases lay in between. The CDR3 contains 15 residues. CDR1 SGHNT and CDR2 YYREEE come from the germline V gene (reference sequence).

The V and J genes are TRBV5-4 and TRBJ2-4; unclear D gene. With 3 bases removed from V and 7 bases from J, the gap between germline ends came to 14 bases. There are 14 residues in the CDR3. Germline V lookup: CDR1 SGHNT, CDR2 YYREEE (reference sequence). CDR3 protein: CASSSGGSRNIQYF. The CDR3 nucleotides are TGTGCCAGCAGCTCCGGCGGATCTCGGAACATTCAGTACTTC.

This clonotype was picked up one time. A clone one base away is much larger, so this may be a read error. The J gene is TRBJ1-2, the V gene TRBV20-1; D gene ambiguous. CDR3 size: 15 residues. The V and J ends lost 0 bases and 10 bases respectively, with 21 bases between them. Germline V CDR1 and CDR2: DFQATT, SNEGSKA (reference sequence). The CDR3 sequence: CSARDVKGPVYDYTF. CDR3 DNA: TGCAGTGCTAGAGATGTGAAGGGCCCAGTCTACGACTACACCTTC.

The rearrangement joins TRBV25-1 to TRBJ2-1; D is possibly TRBD2 (6 bases). This CDR3 is 15 amino acids long. Trimming left V 4 bases short and J 0 bases short, with 10 bases between. The germline CDR1 and CDR2 sequences are MGHDK and SYGVNS. The CDR3 spells CASSVGRFSYNEQFF. CDR3 coding DNA: TGTGCCAGCAGTGTCGGGAGATTCTCCTACAATGAGCAGTTCTTC.